Below, one T cell receptor beta chain is given with its context. CDR1 is SGDLS and CDR2 is YYNGEE in the germline V gene. CDR3 length equals 13 residues. Losses at the gene ends were 2 bases for V and 4 bases for J; bases not matched to a gene: 2. Data came from immunoSEQ multiplex PCR; TCRdb stores just in-frame clones and leaves some out. The sample lists roughly 62,000 clones; roughly nine tenths were seen once. This sample was included in a study of T cell changes during pregnancy in multiple sclerosis. The chain has TRBV9 and TRBJ1-2, with 7 bases fitting TRBD1. Material: peripheral blood, obtained in the first trimester of pregnancy. The sequence came from a female donor with multiple sclerosis, enrolled in a pregnancy study. CDR3 protein: CASSVSGGYGYTF. CDR3 nucleotides: TGTGCCAGCAGCGTGTCAGGGGGCTATGGCTACACCTTC.